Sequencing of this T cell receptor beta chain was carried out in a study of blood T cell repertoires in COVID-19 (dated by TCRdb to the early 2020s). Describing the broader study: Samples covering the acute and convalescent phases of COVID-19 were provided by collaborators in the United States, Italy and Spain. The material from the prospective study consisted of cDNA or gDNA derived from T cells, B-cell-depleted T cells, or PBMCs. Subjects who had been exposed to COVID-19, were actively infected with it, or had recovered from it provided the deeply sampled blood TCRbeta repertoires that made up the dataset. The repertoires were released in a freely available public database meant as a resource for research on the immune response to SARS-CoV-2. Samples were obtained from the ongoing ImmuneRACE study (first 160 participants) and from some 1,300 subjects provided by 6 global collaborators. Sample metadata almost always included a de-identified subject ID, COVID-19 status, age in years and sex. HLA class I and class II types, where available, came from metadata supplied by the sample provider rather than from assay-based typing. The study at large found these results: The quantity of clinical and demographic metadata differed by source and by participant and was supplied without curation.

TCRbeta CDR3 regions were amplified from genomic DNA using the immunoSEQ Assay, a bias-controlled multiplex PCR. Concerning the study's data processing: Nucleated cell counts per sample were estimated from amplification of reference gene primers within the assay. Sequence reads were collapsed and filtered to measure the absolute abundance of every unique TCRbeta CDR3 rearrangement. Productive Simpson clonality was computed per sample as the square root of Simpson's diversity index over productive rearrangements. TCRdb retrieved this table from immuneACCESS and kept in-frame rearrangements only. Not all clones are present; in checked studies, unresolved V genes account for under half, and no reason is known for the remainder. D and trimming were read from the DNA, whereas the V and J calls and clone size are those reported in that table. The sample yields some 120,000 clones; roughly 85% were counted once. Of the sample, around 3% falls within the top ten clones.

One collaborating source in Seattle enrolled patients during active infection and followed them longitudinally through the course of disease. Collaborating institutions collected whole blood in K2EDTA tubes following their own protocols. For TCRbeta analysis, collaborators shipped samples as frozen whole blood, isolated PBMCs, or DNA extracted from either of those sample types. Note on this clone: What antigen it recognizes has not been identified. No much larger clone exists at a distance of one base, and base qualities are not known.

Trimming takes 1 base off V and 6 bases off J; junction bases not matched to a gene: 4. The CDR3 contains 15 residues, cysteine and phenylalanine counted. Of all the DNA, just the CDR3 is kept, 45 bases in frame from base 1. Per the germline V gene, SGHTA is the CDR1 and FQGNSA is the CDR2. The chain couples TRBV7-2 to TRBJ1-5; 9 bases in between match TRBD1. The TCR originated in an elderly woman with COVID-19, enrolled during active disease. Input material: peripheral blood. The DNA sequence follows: TGTGCCAGCAGCTTAGGAGAGGACAGGGGTCAGCCCCAGCATTTT. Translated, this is CASSLGEDRGQPQHF. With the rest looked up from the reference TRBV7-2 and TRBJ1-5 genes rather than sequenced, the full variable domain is GAGVSQSPSNKVTEKGKDVELRCDPISGHTALYWYRQSLGQGLEFLIYFQGNSAPDKSGLPSDRFSAERTGGSVSTLTIQRTQQEDSAVYLCASSLGEDRGQPQHFGDGTRLSIL.